Included here is one TCR beta chain sequence, with context. The method was immunoSEQ multiplex PCR; TCRdb's version includes in-frame clones alone and lacks a portion of them. The sample consists of about 2.3 million clones, around 93% of them appearing once. CD45RA-negative memory and CD45RA+ naive subsets were split from the CD4+ cells. This sample stems from a study of shared clonotypes between healthy human individuals. The CDR3 has 14 residues. Germline assignment: CDR1 MNHEY and CDR2 SMNVEV (reference sequence). With 10 bases removed from V and 4 bases from J, the gap between germline ends came to 20 bases.

This chain joins TRBV27 and TRBJ2-7, with a tentative D call TRBD2 (6 bases). This receptor was taken from a man between 18 and 35 years old in good health. Some clones in this sample may be carry-over from other donors' samples. Sequencing input: naive CD4+ T cells from PBMCs. Indicated subset: CD45RA+ positively selected. CDR3 loop: CATSPRLASYEQYF. For the CDR3, the DNA is TGTGCCACCTCGCCTCGTCTAGCGTCGTACGAGCAGTACTTC.